Listed below are T cell receptor beta chains from one sample, sequenced in a study of T cells in tuberculosis. Using immunoSEQ multiplex PCR, the repertoire was profiled, and TCRdb retains in-frame clones only, with some absent. Of 80,000 to 100,000 clones in the sample, under 95% were seen once. The material sequenced was CD1b-GMM tetramer-negative cells sorted from PBMCs. These receptors came from an adult woman with latent tuberculosis. Each CDR3 is given with its conserved first and last residue. Fields, in order: J gene, D gene, clone size, V gene, CDR3 DNA, CDR3 protein. D genes are given only for firm matches. Clone size is stated in some rows and not others, as once, few, many or a class when expanded.

>TRBJ1-6|TRBD1|NA|TRBV6-6
TGTGCCAGCAGCCCCCCGGGACAGGGTACCTCACCCCTCCACTTT
CASSPPGQGTSPLHF
>TRBJ2-7|NA|NA|TRBV18
TGTGCCAGCTCAACAGGGACCTACGAGCAGTACTTC
CASSTGTYEQYF
>TRBJ1-1|TRBD1|NA|TRBV5-4
TGTGCCAGCAGCTTGGAGGGACAGGGTGAAGCTTTCTTT
CASSLEGQGEAFF
>TRBJ2-7|NA|NA|TRBV7-9
TGTGCCAGCAGCTTAGTTCCGGGATCCCTCGTCTACGAGCAGTACTTC
CASSLVPGSLVYEQYF
>TRBJ2-5|NA|NA|TRBV5-1
TGCGCCAGCAGCTCGGCGGGACTCCAAGAGACCCAGTACTTC
CASSSAGLQETQYF
>TRBJ2-4|NA|NA|TRBV13
TGTGCCAGCAGCTTAGGCGGGAGCATTCAGTACTTC
CASSLGGSIQYF
>TRBJ1-3|NA|NA|TRBV7-7
TGTGCTAGCAGCTTAAGGCAGGGTCCTGGAAACACCATATATTTT
CASSLRQGPGNTIYF
>TRBJ2-5|NA|NA|TRBV11-2
TGTGCCAGCAGCTTAGGGGGGCCCAGGCCTGAGCAGTACTTC
CASSLGGPRPEQYF
>TRBJ2-1|TRBD1|NA|TRBV25-1
TGTGCCAGCAGTGAAAACAGGGGTGGCTTTTACAATGAGCAGTTCTTC
CASSENRGGFYNEQFF
>TRBJ1-1|TRBD1|NA|TRBV30
TGTGCCGGACAGGGGGGGAACACTGAAGCTTTCTTT
CAGQGGNTEAFF
>TRBJ1-1|NA|NA|TRBV6-1
TGTGCCAGCGGGACAACCAACACTGAAGCTTTCTTT
CASGTTNTEAFF
>TRBJ1-6|NA|NA|TRBV19
TGTGCCAGTAGTGACAGGTTCCATTCACCCCTCCACTTT
CASSDRFHSPLHF
>TRBJ2-7|NA|NA|TRBV13
TGTGCCAGCAGCTTGTCCGGACGGGAGACCTACGAGCAGTACTTC
CASSLSGRETYEQYF
>TRBJ2-2|NA|NA|TRBV6-6
TGTGCCAGCAGTTACGGGGTCGGGGCCGGGGAGCTGTTTTTT
CASSYGVGAGELFF
>TRBJ2-3|TRBD2|NA|TRBV28
TGTGCCAGCAGCCGACTAGCGGGGGTCACAGATACGCAGTATTTT
CASSRLAGVTDTQYF
>TRBJ1-2|NA|NA|TRBV10-2
TGCGCCAGCACGGGCACGGGGGTTTCCGGCTACACCTTC
CASTGTGVSGYTF
>TRBJ2-7|TRBD2|NA|TRBV2
TGTGCCAGCAGTGATGCCGGACTAGCGGATTCCTACGAGCAGTACTTC
CASSDAGLADSYEQYF
>TRBJ2-5|TRBD2|NA|TRBV29-1
TGCAGCGTTGAAGGGACGGGCGGGGGGGCCGTGACCCAGTACTTC
CSVEGTGGGAVTQYF
>TRBJ1-2|NA|NA|TRBV27
TGTGCCAGCAGTTTACAGGGTGCGAACTATGGCTACACCTTC
CASSLQGANYGYTF
>TRBJ2-7|TRBD2|NA|TRBV6-6
TGTGCCAGCAGCGGACTAGCGGGGGCCTCCTACGAGCAGTACTTC
CASSGLAGASYEQYF
>TRBJ1-6|TRBD1|NA|TRBV27
TGTGCCAGCAGTTTCGGCGGGACAGGAGGCAATTCACCCCTCCACTTT
CASSFGGTGGNSPLHF
>TRBJ2-6|TRBD1|once|TRBV5-1
TGCGCCAGCGGGGGGACCGGGACAGGGGCTTCTGGGGCCAACGTCCTGACTTTC
CASGGTGTGASGANVLTF
>TRBJ1-2|NA|NA|TRBV9
TGTGCCAGCAGCCCCCCCTTAGTCCAGGGCTATGGCTACACCTTC
CASSPPLVQGYGYTF
>TRBJ1-1|NA|NA|TRBV7-9
TGTGCCAGCAGCTTAGCAGGGGGACACACTGAAGCTTTCTTT
CASSLAGGHTEAFF
>TRBJ1-2|NA|NA|TRBV7-2
TGTGCCAGCAGCTTAGCGCTAAGTCCAGCGGCGGGCTACACCTTC
CASSLALSPAAGYTF
>TRBJ1-1|NA|NA|TRBV6-1
TGTGCCAGCAGTGAAGCAGGATACAGTAACACTGAAGCTTTCTTT
CASSEAGYSNTEAFF
>TRBJ2-5|TRBD2|NA|TRBV2
TGTGCCAGCAGTCAGCGGGGGCAACAAGAGACCCAGTACTTC
CASSQRGQQETQYF
>TRBJ1-2|NA|NA|TRBV7-9
TGTGCCTGCCTAATCACAGAAGGAAAATATGGCTACACCTTC
CACLITEGKYGYTF
>TRBJ1-5|NA|NA|TRBV6-5
TGTGCCAGCAGTTACTCGGGGGCTGGCAATCAGCCCCAGCATTTT
CASSYSGAGNQPQHF
>TRBJ1-1|TRBD1|NA|TRBV27
TGTGCCAGCAGTCGGGGACAGGGAATTAAGGAGGCTTTCTTT
CASSRGQGIKEAFF
>TRBJ1-1|NA|NA|TRBV6-6
TGTGCCAGCAGTCTAGGGGTGGGAAACACTGAAGCTTTCTTT
CASSLGVGNTEAFF
>TRBJ2-5|NA|once|TRBV15
TGTGCCACCAGCAGAGGAGGCCCGCCCGGGCAAGAGACCCAGTACTTC
CATSRGGPPGQETQYF
>TRBJ2-2|NA|NA|TRBV27
TGTGCCAGCAGTTTTGGGCCGAACACCGGGGAGCTGTTTTTT
CASSFGPNTGELFF
>TRBJ1-2|NA|once|TRBV2
TGTGCCAGCAGTGAAGCGCCGCCTCGGCGGGGGTTGTATGGCTACACCTTC
CASSEAPPRRGLYGYTF
>TRBJ2-5|NA|NA|TRBV6-6
TGTGCCAGCAGTCGTACAGGGATGAAAGAGACCCAGTACTTC
CASSRTGMKETQYF
>TRBJ2-7|NA|NA|TRBV5-4
TGTGCCAGCAGCCTCAGGATAGGAAATTCCTACGAGCAGTACTTC
CASSLRIGNSYEQYF